These 6 T cell receptor beta chains originate from one sample sequenced in a study of monozygotic twins with inflammatory bowel disease (dated by TCRdb to the late 2010s). To prepare the library, 5' RACE was applied. TCRdb shows the sequencer as Illumina HiSeq 2500. The reads were reprocessed in TCRdb, with one entry per CDR3 protein sequence and no accompanying DNA. The sample table holds 200,000 to 250,000 distinct CDR3 sequences. The ten largest clones represent 1.6% of the sample. The sequenced sample was blood. The source of these receptors is a human donor with ulcerative colitis or Crohn's disease, or a healthy co-twin of an affected twin (not recorded which).

This sequence joins TRBV5-1 and TRBJ1-6; without DNA, the TCRdb call of TRBD1 cannot be checked. CDR1 and CDR2 (germline): SGHRS, YFSETQ. The CDR3 spans 14 residues. The CDR3 sequence is CASSLGDIDSPLHF.

The rearrangement uses TRBV6-1 and TRBJ1-6. Looked up from germline, CDR1 is MNHNS and CDR2 is SASEGT. CDR3 size: 20 residues. CDR3 in amino acids: CASSERPIPGGRRMNSPLHF.

The chain recombines TRBV20-1 with TRBJ1-1; TCRdb's assignment of TRBD1 cannot be checked, as there is no DNA. Germline loops: CDR1 DFQATT, CDR2 SNEGSKA (reference sequence). The CDR3 has 13 amino acids. The CDR3 protein is CSARTGNSAEAFF.

V and J are TRBV4-1 and TRBJ2-3; TCRdb picks TRBD1, but there is no DNA to check that call. Germline V gene lookup returns CDR1 MGHRA and CDR2 YSYEKL. The CDR3 runs 15 residues. The CDR3 here is CASSHSPSAADTQYF.

The chain links TRBV20-1 to TRBJ1-1. This CDR3 is built from 12 residues. Germline V gives CDR1 DFQATT, CDR2 SNEGSKA (reference sequence). CDR3 amino acids: CSARSLNTEAFF.

Here the CDR3 reads CAIGEGRNAGNEQFF. The rearrangement links TRBV10-3 to TRBJ2-1; TCRdb selects TRBD2, and the lack of DNA leaves this call unchecked. Germline assignment: CDR1 ENHRY and CDR2 SYGVKD. This CDR3 region has 15 residues.